The 20 T cell receptor beta chains presented below share a single source sample, sequenced in a study of shared clonotypes between healthy human individuals. Only in-frame clones appear in the TCRdb table, and some are missing; sequencing was by immunoSEQ multiplex PCR. The sample carries 950,000 to 1,100,000 clones, around 75% recorded once. Material for sequencing was memory CD4+ T cells sorted from blood. The subset here: CD45RA-negative fraction. These receptors came from a man between 18 and 29 years old in good health.

V gene TRBV6-1 combines with J gene TRBJ2-3, with D hard to call. The CDR3 runs 14 residues. The V gene's germline CDR1 is MNHNS and CDR2 SASEGT. The germline V and J ends were trimmed by 0 bases and 4 bases, with 8 bases remaining between them. The CDR3 DNA reads TGTGCCAGCAGTGAAGCTTTGGTAGCAGATACGCAGTATTTT. This encodes CASSEALVADTQYF.

The chain recombines TRBV7-9 with TRBJ2-6; the match to TRBD1 covers 8 bases. The length of the CDR3 is 17 residues. Germline V gives CDR1 SEHNR, CDR2 FQNEAQ (reference sequence). V was clipped by 5 bases and J by 0 bases; unmatched bases: 6. CDR3 nucleotide sequence: TGTGCCAGCAGCGCCGACAGGGGCCTCTCTGGGGCCAACGTCCTGACTTTC. This encodes CASSADRGLSGANVLTF.

This rearrangement joins TRBV5-1 to TRBJ2-3; a weak D match, TRBD1 (7 bases). The CDR3 covers 15 residues. Germline loops: CDR1 SGHRS, CDR2 YFSETQ. Trimming pared 4 bases from V and 6 bases from J, leaving 18 bases between. CDR3 protein: CASSRSGQRADTQYF. The CDR3 DNA sequence: TGCGCCAGCAGCAGATCGGGACAGCGGGCCGATACGCAGTATTTT.

The chain employs TRBV19 and TRBJ2-1; 12 positions match TRBD2. Germline assignment: CDR1 LNHDA and CDR2 SQIVND (reference sequence). The CDR3 has 18 amino acids. The V gene end was trimmed by 7 bases and the J gene end by 4 bases; junction bases not matched to a gene: 14. CDR3: CASTPSGGARTRYNEQFF. The CDR3 DNA is TGTGCCAGTACCCCTAGCGGGGGGGCAAGGACGCGTTACAATGAGCAGTTCTTC.

The rearrangement joins TRBV25-1 to TRBJ2-7, with 7 bases that match TRBD2. Per the germline V gene, CDR1 is MGHDK and CDR2 is SYGVNS. With 1 base clipped from V and 4 bases from J, the junction kept 7 bases outside the gene matches. The CDR3 contains 15 residues. The CDR3 DNA reads as TGTGCCAGCAGTGAATCGGACCTAGCGGTGTACGAGCAGTACTTC. This codes for CASSESDLAVYEQYF.

The J gene is TRBJ1-5, the V gene TRBV5-1; D uncertain. Germline V lookup: CDR1 SGHRS, CDR2 YFSETQ. CDR3 length: 14 amino acids. Trimming pared 7 bases from V and 1 base from J, leaving 12 bases between. CDR3 region: CASSPDGSNQPQHF. The CDR3 DNA follows: TGCGCCAGCTCGCCGGACGGAAGCAATCAGCCCCAGCATTTT.

This clone was seen just once. V gene TRBV2 combines with J gene TRBJ2-3; D gene uncertain. The germline V and J ends were trimmed by 7 bases and 2 bases, with 7 bases remaining between them. The CDR3 is 12 residues long. Germline V CDR1 and CDR2: SNHLY, FYNNEI. CDR3 DNA: TGTGCCAGCAACAGACACACAGATACGCAGTATTTT. The encoded protein is CASNRHTDTQYF. Drawing the rest from reference TRBV2 and TRBJ2-3, the complete variable domain is EPEVTQTPSHQVTQMGQEVILRCVPISNHLYFYWYRQILGQKVEFLVSFYNNEISEKSEIFDDQFSVERPDGSNFTLKIRSTKLEDSAMYFCASNRHTDTQYFGPGTRLTVL.

This sequence joins TRBV4-1 and TRBJ1-5; TRBD1 agrees at 9 bases. The CDR3 loop spans 16 amino acids. V shed 1 base, J shed 7 bases, and the junction held 8 bases outside the gene matches. Germline V gene lookup returns CDR1 MGHRA and CDR2 YSYEKL. Written as DNA, the CDR3 is TGCGCCAGCAGCCAAGGAGACAGGGGGTCCAACCAGCCCCAGCATTTT. This encodes CASSQGDRGSNQPQHF.

Concerning this clone: The same CDR3 also results from other DNA sequences found in this sample. The rearrangement links TRBV4-3 to TRBJ1-2; TRBD1 is a possible D gene (5 bases). Trimming removed 1 base from V and 8 bases from J, with 14 bases in between. This CDR3 has 14 amino acids. CDR1 is LGHNA, CDR2 YSLEER, per germline. The CDR3 DNA reads TGCGCCAGCAGCCAAGTCCTGGCAGGGAGAGGCTACACCTTC. It yields the protein CASSQVLAGRGYTF.

The chain recombines TRBV2 with TRBJ2-3; D unclear. CDR1 and CDR2 from the germline V gene are SNHLY and FYNNEI. The CDR3 loop spans 11 amino acids. CDR3 sequence: CGGYSTDTQYF. The CDR3 coding sequence is TGTGGTGGCTATAGCACAGATACGCAGTATTTT. Variable domain in full (rest from reference TRBV2 and TRBJ2-3): EPEVTQTPSHQVTQMGQEVILRCVPISNHLYFYWYRQILGQKVEFLVSFYNNEISEKSEIFDDQFSVERPDGSNFTLKIRSTKLEDSAMYFCGGYSTDTQYFGPGTRLTVL.

This clone appeared many times. This chain joins TRBV2 and TRBJ1-6; 9 positions agree with TRBD1. The germline V gene has CDR1 SNHLY and CDR2 FYNNEI. The CDR3 runs 14 residues. Trimming at V came to 5 bases and at J to 8 bases, leaving 4 bases not matched to a gene. The CDR3 loop reads CASSQRTGDSPLHF. The CDR3 region has the DNA TGTGCCAGCAGTCAAAGGACAGGGGATTCACCCCTCCACTTT.

The chain joins TRBV5-1 to TRBJ2-5; 10 bases are a match to TRBD2. The ends lost 2 bases at V and 5 bases at J; junction bases unmatched: 9. The germline gives CDR1 SGHRS, CDR2 YFSETQ. The CDR3 is 16 amino acids. CDR3 in DNA: TGCGCCAGCAGCTTTAGCGCTAGCGGGAGCGGGGAGACCCAGTACTTC. Amino acids: CASSFSASGSGETQYF.

The chain uses TRBV4-1 and TRBJ2-2; TRBD2 might be the D (6 bases). Germline V gene sequence: CDR1 MGHRA, CDR2 YSYEKL. V was cut by 2 bases and J by 6 bases, with 19 bases left in between. This CDR3 has 17 residues. The CDR3 DNA reads TGCGCCAGCAGCCAAAGGGACCCGGGACTCCACGCCGGGGAGCTGTTTTTT. Protein sequence: CASSQRDPGLHAGELFF.

The chain employs TRBV7-2 and TRBJ1-6, with a tentative D call TRBD1 (6 bases). The CDR3 is 16 amino acids. The V end was cut by 0 bases, the J end by 8 bases, with 14 bases between. Looked up from germline, CDR1 is SGHTA and CDR2 is FQGNSA. This chain's CDR3 is CASSLAPDSRYSPLHF. CDR3 nucleotides: TGTGCCAGCAGCTTAGCCCCGGACAGCCGATATTCACCCCTCCACTTT.

The chain links TRBV9 to TRBJ2-3, with 12 bases matching TRBD2. There are 18 residues in the CDR3. The germline V gene encodes CDR1 SGDLS and CDR2 YYNGEE. V lost 4 bases and J lost 5; bases outside the gene matches: 14. CDR3 in DNA: TGTGCCAGCAGCCAGGGGGCCACTAGCGGGAGGCTTGGAGATACGCAGTATTTT. It translates to CASSQGATSGRLGDTQYF.

The J gene is TRBJ2-3, the V gene TRBV14, with 7 bases aligning to TRBD2. The V gene's germline CDR1 is SGHDN and CDR2 FVKESK. The junction had 10 bases not matched to a gene; V was cut back by 5 bases and J by 5 bases. The CDR3 is 15 residues long. The CDR3 nucleotides are TGTGCCAGCAGCTTTTTTCTAGCGGATCAAGATACGCAGTATTTT. Its protein product is CASSFFLADQDTQYF.

This clone appeared once. Other DNA sequences from this sample encode an identical CDR3 as well. The V call is TRBV30, the J call TRBJ1-4, with TRBD1 matching 8 bases. V shed 3 bases and J 2 bases; nucleotides not matched to a gene: 5. This CDR3 is built from 15 residues. CDR1 and CDR2 (germline): GTSNPN, SVGIG (reference sequence). The CDR3 DNA reads as TGTGCCTGGAGGAGAACAGGGGGGACTAATGAAAAACTGTTTTTT. This sequence encodes CAWRRTGGTNEKLFF.

CDR3 residues: CASSPDLAGGTDTQYF. For the CDR3, the DNA is TGTGCCAGCAGTCCTGATTTAGCGGGAGGAACAGATACGCAGTATTTT. The rearrangement joins TRBV4-2 to TRBJ2-3, with 10 bases identical to TRBD2. This CDR3 contains 16 residues. V was pared by 6 bases and J by 3 bases, with 9 bases of the junction left unmatched. Germline CDR1 and CDR2: LGHNA and YNFKEQ.

The chain links TRBV11-2 to TRBJ1-1; 8 bases fit TRBD1. V lost 0 bases, J lost 2 bases, and 2 bases stayed unmatched. The germline V gene has CDR1 SGHAT and CDR2 FQNNGV. CDR3 size: 15 residues. For the CDR3, the DNA is TGTGCCAGCAGCTTAGATGACAGGGGTAACACTGAAGCTTTCTTT. Its translation is CASSLDDRGNTEAFF.

CDR3 in DNA: TGTGCCAGCAGCCGGGACAGAGCCTCCTACGAGCAGTACTTC. Translation gives CASSRDRASYEQYF. The genes are TRBV5-4 and TRBJ2-7, with 7 bases aligning to TRBD1. The germline CDR1 and CDR2 sequences are SGHNT and YYREEE (reference sequence). The CDR3 sequence is 14 residues long. V was pared by 4 bases and J by 0 bases, with 4 bases of the junction left unmatched.